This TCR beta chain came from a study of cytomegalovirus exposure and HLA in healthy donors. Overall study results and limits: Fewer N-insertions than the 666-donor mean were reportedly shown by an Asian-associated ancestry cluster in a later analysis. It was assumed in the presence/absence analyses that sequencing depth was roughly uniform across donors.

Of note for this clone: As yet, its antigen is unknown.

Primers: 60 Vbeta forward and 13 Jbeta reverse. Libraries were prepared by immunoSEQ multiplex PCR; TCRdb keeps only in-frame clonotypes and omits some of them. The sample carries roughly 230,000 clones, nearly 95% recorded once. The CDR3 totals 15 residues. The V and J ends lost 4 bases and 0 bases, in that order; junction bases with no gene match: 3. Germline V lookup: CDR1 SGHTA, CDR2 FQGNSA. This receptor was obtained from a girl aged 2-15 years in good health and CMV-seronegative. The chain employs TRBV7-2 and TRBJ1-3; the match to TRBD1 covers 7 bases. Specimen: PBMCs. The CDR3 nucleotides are TGTGCCAGCAGCTCCGGACAGGCCTCTGGAAACACCATATATTTT. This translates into CASSSGQASGNTIYF.